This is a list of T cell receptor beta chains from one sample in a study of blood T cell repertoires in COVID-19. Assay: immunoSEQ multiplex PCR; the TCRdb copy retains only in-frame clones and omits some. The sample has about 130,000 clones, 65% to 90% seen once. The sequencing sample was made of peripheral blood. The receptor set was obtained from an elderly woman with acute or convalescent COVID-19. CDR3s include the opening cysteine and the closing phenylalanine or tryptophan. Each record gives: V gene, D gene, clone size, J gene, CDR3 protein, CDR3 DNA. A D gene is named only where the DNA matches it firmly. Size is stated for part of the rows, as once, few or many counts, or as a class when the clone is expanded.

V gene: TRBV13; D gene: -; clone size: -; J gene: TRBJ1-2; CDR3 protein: CASSFSNSGYTF; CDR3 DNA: TGTGCCAGCAGCTTCTCGAACTCTGGCTACACCTTC
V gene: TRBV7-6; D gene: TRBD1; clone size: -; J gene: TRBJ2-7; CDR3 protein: CASSPPGTGYAGQYF; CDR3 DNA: TGTGCCAGCAGCCCCCCAGGGACAGGGTACGCTGGGCAGTACTTC
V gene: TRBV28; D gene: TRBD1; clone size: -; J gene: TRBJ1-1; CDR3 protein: CASSLQGADTEAFF; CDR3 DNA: TGTGCCAGCAGTTTACAGGGGGCTGATACTGAAGCTTTCTTT
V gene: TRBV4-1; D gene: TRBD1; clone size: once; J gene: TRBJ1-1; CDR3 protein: CASSQGQGSFTEAFF; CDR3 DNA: TGCGCCAGCAGCCAAGGACAGGGCAGTTTCACTGAAGCTTTCTTT
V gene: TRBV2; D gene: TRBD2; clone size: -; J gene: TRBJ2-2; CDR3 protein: CASALAGANTGELFF; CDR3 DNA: TGTGCCAGCGCGCTAGCGGGGGCGAACACCGGGGAGCTGTTTTTT
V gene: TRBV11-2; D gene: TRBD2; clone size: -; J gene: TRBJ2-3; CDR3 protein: CASSLRTGTSGVNTQYF; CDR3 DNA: TGTGCCAGCAGCTTACGAACCGGGACTAGCGGGGTAAATACGCAGTATTTT
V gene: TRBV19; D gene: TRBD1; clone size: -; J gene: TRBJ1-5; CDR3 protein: CASSIGQGGYSNQPQHF; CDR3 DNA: TGTGCCAGTAGTATAGGACAGGGGGGTTATAGCAATCAGCCCCAGCATTTT
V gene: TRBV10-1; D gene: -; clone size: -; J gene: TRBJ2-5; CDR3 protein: CASSPGDGREETQYF; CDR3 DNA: TGCGCCAGCAGCCCGGGGGACGGGCGAGAAGAGACCCAGTACTTC
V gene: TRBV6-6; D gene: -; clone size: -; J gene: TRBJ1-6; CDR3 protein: CASSYGGSSYNSPLHF; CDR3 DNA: TGTGCCAGCAGTTACGGCGGAAGCTCCTATAATTCACCCCTCCACTTT
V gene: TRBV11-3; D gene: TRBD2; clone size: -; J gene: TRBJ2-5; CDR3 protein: CASSLRSGGKGETQYF; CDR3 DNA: TGTGCCAGCAGCTTGAGAAGCGGGGGGAAAGGAGAGACCCAGTACTTC
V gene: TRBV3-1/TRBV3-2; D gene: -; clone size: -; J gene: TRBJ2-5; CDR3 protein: CASSQDGVETQYF; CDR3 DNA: TGTGCCAGCAGCCAAGACGGGGTAGAGACCCAGTACTTC
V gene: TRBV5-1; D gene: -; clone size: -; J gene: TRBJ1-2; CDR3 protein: CASSPRTPQGIILYGYTF; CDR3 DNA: TGCGCCAGCAGCCCCCGGACCCCTCAGGGGATAATTCTCTATGGCTACACCTTC
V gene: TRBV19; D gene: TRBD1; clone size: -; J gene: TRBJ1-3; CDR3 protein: CASSMTGTVGSSGNTIYF; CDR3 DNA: TGTGCCAGTAGTATGACCGGGACAGTCGGTAGCTCTGGAAACACCATATATTTT
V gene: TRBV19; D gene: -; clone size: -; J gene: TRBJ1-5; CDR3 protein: CASSTRRSRVRSNQPQHF; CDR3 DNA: TGTGCCAGTAGTACGCGCCGGTCCAGGGTGAGAAGCAATCAGCCCCAGCATTTT
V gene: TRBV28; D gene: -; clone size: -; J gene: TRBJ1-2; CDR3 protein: CASSQRGTVLSSGYTF; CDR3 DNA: TGTGCCAGCAGCCAGCGCGGGACCGTCTTAAGTAGTGGCTACACCTTC
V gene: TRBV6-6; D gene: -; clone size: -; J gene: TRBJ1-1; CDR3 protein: CASSDQGEDTEAFF; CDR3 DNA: TGTGCCAGCAGTGACCAAGGGGAGGACACTGAAGCTTTCTTT
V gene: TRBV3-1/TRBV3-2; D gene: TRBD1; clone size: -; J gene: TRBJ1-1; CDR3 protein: CASSLPDRGQAFF; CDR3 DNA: TGTGCCAGCAGCCTCCCAGACAGGGGGCAAGCTTTCTTT
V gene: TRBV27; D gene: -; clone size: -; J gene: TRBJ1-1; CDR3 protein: CASSLSWRVRTEAFF; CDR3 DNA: TGTGCCAGCAGTTTATCCTGGAGGGTCCGGACTGAAGCTTTCTTT
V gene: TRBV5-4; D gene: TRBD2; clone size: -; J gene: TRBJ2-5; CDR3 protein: CASSLRGGETQYF; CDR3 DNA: TGTGCCAGCAGCCTGCGGGGGGGCGAGACCCAGTACTTC
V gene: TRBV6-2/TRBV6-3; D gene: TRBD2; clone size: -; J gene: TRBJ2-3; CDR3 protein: CASTPGGGRHTQDTQYF; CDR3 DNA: TGTGCCAGCACCCCGGGGGGGGGCCGGCACACACAAGATACGCAGTATTTT
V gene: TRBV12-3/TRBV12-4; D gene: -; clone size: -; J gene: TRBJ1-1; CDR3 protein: CASSSPPAREAFF; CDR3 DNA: TGTGCCAGCAGTTCCCCGCCTGCTCGGGAAGCTTTCTTT
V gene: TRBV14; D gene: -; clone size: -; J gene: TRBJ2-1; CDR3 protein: CASSPGAEQFF; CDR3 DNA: TGTGCCAGCAGCCCGGGAGCTGAGCAGTTCTTC
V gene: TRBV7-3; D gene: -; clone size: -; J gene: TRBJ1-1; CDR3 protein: CASSSYQGINGEAFF; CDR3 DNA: TGTGCCAGCAGCTCATATCAGGGGATAAATGGTGAAGCTTTCTTT
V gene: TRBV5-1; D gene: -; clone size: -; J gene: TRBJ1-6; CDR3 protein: CASQRGGGNSDSPLHF; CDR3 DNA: TGCGCCAGCCAACGAGGGGGTGGAAATTCGGATTCACCCCTCCACTTT
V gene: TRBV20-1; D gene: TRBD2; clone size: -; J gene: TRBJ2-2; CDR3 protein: CSASRAGGHTGELFF; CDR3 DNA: TGCAGTGCTAGTCGAGCGGGGGGTCACACCGGGGAGCTGTTTTTT
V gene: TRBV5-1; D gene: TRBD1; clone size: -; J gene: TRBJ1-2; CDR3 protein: CASSLGQAGPSGYTF; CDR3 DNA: TGCGCCAGCAGCCTGGGACAGGCCGGCCCCTCAGGCTACACCTTC
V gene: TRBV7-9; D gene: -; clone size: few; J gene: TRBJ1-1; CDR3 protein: CASSLVRGMNTEAFF; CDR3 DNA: TGTGCCAGCAGCTTAGTACGCGGGATGAACACTGAAGCTTTCTTT
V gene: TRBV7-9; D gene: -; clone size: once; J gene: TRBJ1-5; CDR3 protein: CASSSQTGNQPQHF; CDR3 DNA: TGTGCCAGCAGCTCACAGACGGGCAATCAGCCCCAGCATTTT
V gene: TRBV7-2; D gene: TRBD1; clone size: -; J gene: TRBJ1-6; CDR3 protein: CASSRDRDSPLHF; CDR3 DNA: TGTGCCAGCAGCCGGGACAGGGATTCACCCCTCCACTTT
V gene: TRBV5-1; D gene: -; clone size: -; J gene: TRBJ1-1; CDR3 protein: CASSFGGTEAFF; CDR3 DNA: TGCGCCAGCAGCTTTGGAGGCACTGAAGCTTTCTTT
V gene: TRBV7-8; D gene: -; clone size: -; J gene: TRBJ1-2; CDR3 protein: CASSLVRYNGYTF; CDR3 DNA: TGTGCCAGCAGCTTAGTCAGGTATAATGGCTACACCTTC
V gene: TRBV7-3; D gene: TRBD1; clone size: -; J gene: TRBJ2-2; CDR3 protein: CASSLTGAGELFF; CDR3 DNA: TGTGCCAGCAGCTTGACAGGGGCCGGGGAGCTGTTTTTT
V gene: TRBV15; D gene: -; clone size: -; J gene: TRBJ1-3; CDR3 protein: CATSRFGGSGNTIYF; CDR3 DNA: TGTGCCACCAGCAGATTCGGGGGTTCTGGAAACACCATATATTTT
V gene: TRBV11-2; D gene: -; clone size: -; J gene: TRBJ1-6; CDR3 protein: CASSLAGGSSPLHF; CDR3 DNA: TGTGCCAGCAGCTTAGCCGGGGGAAGTTCACCCCTCCACTTT
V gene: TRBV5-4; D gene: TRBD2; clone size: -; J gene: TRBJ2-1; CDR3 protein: CASSGGGAVSYNEQFF; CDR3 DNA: TGTGCCAGCAGCGGCGGGGGGGCGGTTTCCTACAATGAGCAGTTCTTC
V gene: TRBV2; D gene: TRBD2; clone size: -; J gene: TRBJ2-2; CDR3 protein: CASSQTPLRGVLLANTGELFF; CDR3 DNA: TGTGCCAGCAGTCAGACCCCTTTACGGGGGGTCCTTCTCGCGAACACCGGGGAGCTGTTTTTT
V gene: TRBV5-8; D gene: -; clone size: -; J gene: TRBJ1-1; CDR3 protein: CASSAQMMNTEAFF; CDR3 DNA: TGTGCCAGCAGCGCCCAGATGATGAACACTGAAGCTTTCTTT
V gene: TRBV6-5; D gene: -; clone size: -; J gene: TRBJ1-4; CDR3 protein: CASSSDSYNEKLFF; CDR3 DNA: TGTGCCAGCTCTTCCGACAGCTATAATGAAAAACTGTTTTTT
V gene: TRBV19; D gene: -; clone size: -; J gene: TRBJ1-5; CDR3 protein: CASSDFGEQPQHF; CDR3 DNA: TGTGCCAGTAGCGACTTTGGGGAGCAGCCCCAGCATTTT
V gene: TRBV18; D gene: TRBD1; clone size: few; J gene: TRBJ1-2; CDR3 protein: CASSFGQAYGYTF; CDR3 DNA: TGTGCCAGCTCATTCGGACAGGCCTATGGCTACACCTTC
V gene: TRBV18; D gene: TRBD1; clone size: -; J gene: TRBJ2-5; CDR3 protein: CASSPTGGQETQYF; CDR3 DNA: TGTGCCAGCTCACCGACAGGGGGCCAAGAGACCCAGTACTTC